This TCR beta chain was documented in a study of graft-versus-host responses after intestinal transplantation. Whole-study findings and limits: Early post-transplant HvG declines showed an association with peak circulating GvH clone levels.

Assay: immunoSEQ multiplex PCR; the TCRdb copy retains only in-frame clones and omits some. The sample records some 120,000 clones, 90% being singletons. The germline gives CDR1 SNHLY, CDR2 FYNNEI. V was pared by 6 bases and J by 5 bases, with 11 bases of the junction left unmatched. The CDR3 contains 15 residues. In regard to this clone: Its antigen remains unidentified.

The sequencing used unstimulated CD4+ T cells sorted from spleen or lymph node cells, collected before intestinal transplant. The source is a human donor who received an intestinal transplant. The rearrangement joins TRBV2 to TRBJ1-1, with 8 bases fitting TRBD1. The CDR3 loop reads CASRTMGQVVTEAFF. The CDR3 bases are TGTGCCAGCAGAACTATGGGACAGGTGGTTACTGAAGCTTTCTTT.